The clone carrying this TCR beta chain was seen ten or more times. The authors' processing: Estimated nucleated cell counts came from reference gene primer amplification. Generated by immunoSEQ multiplex PCR, the TCRdb table keeps only in-frame clones and is missing some. V and J calls and clone size are those listed in that table; D and trimming were worked out from the DNA. The sample has over 300,000 clones; 85% are singletons. The CDR3 covers 14 residues. V was pared by 6 bases and J by 1 base, with 12 bases between. Germline CDR1 MNHEY, CDR2 SVGAGI. This sample was included in a study of blood T cell repertoires in COVID-19. Study as a whole: There were acute and convalescent COVID-19 samples, and they came from the United States, Italy and Spain. Sample material is recorded as cDNA or gDNA derived from T cells, B-cell-depleted T cells, or PBMCs.

Sequencing was carried out using peripheral blood. This TCR derives from a human donor in a cohort sampled during active COVID-19. The gene calls are TRBV6-5 and TRBJ1-1; D is unclear. This chain's CDR3 is CASSLSGGNTEAFF. In nucleotides, the CDR3 is TGTGCCAGCAGCCTGTCCGGAGGGAACACTGAAGCTTTCTTT.